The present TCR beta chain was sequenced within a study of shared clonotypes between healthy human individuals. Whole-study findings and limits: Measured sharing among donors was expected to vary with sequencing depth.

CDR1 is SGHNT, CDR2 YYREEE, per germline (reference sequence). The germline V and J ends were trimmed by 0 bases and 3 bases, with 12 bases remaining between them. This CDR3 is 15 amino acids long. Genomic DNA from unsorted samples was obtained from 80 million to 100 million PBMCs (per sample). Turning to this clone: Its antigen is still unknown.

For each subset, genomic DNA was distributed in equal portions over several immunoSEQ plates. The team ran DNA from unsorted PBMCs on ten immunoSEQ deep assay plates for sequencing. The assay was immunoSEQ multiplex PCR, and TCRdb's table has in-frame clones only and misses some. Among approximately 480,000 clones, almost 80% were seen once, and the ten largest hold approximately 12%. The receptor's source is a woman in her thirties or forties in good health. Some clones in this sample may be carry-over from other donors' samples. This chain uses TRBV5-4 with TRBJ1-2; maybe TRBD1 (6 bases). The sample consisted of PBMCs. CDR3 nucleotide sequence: TGTGCCAGCAGCTTGGATGGCAGGGGAGACTATGGCTACACCTTC. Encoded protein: CASSLDGRGDYGYTF.